One sample yielded the 15 T cell receptor beta chains listed below, sequenced in a study of identical twins. TCRdb fed the 5' RACE reads into MiXCR, producing one record per CDR3 protein. The table records 700,000 or so distinct CDR3 sequences, approximately 22% of them present only once. The sample also formed part of further work on T cells expressing NK-cell markers.

Sequences were obtained from PBMCs. These receptors were collected from a woman aged 18-29 years in good health.

The V and J genes are TRBV29-1 and TRBJ2-1; D gene ambiguous. The V gene's germline CDR1 is SQVTM and CDR2 ANQGSEA. This CDR3 spans 12 amino acids. The CDR3 loop reads CSCRSSYNEQFF. The CDR3 DNA is TGCAGTTGTCGGAGCTCCTACAATGAGCAGTTCTTC.

V usage is TRBV20-1 and J usage is TRBJ2-3; TRBD2 aligns across 11 bases. Per the germline V gene, CDR1 is DFQATT and CDR2 is SNEGSKA (reference sequence). J gave up 6 bases and V 5 bases, and 10 bases lay outside the gene matches. The CDR3 loop spans 15 amino acids. CDR3 sequence reads: CSAPRWGLAVDTQYF. The CDR3 coding sequence is TGCAGTGCTCCCCGCTGGGGACTAGCGGTTGATACGCAGTATTTT.

This sequence joins TRBV5-6 and TRBJ1-2; no firm D call. V was shortened by 1 base and J by 3 bases, with 7 bases between the two germline ends. CDR1 is SGHDT, CDR2 YYEEEE, per germline. The CDR3 totals 13 residues. CDR3 coding DNA: TGTGCCAGCAGCTTGCAAGGCCACTATGGCTACACCTTC. Its protein is CASSLQGHYGYTF.

J is TRBJ2-2 and V is TRBV12-3 or TRBV12-4; D uncertain. The CDR3 is 16 residues long. V lost 5 bases and J lost 0, with 13 bases in between. CDR3 sequence (DNA): TGTGCCAGCAGTCCGACTCCCAGTGCGAACACCGGGGAGCTGTTTTTT. It codes for CASSPTPSANTGELFF.

This clonotype was observed a few times. An end of the junction differs from the germline gene, which may be a read error. CDR3 in DNA: TGTGCTAGCAGCGTCCTTCCGGGACAGGTGCTGTTCTTC. Encoded protein: CASSVLPGQVLFF. This chain links TRBV7-7 with TRBJ2-1; 8 bases agree with TRBD1. This CDR3 region has 13 residues. Per germline, CDR1 SSHAT and CDR2 FNYEAQ (reference sequence).

This clonotype was counted between two and nine times. The chain employs TRBV12-3 or TRBV12-4 and TRBJ1-2; D may be TRBD1 (5 bases). This CDR3 contains 13 residues. Trimming took off 8 bases at V and 7 bases at J, with 17 bases between the two ends. In DNA form, the CDR3 reads TGTGCCAGCGCTGGGGGAGGGCGGCGTGGCTACACCTTC. Translated: CASAGGGRRGYTF.

This clonotype was recorded at least ten times. The V call is TRBV12-3 or TRBV12-4, the J call TRBJ1-1; tentatively, D is TRBD1 (5 bases). This CDR3 has 15 amino acids. With 6 bases removed from V and 0 bases from J, the gap between germline ends came to 14 bases. CDR3 in amino acids: CASRGSGTVNTEAFF. The CDR3 region has the DNA TGTGCCAGCAGGGGGAGTGGGACGGTGAACACTGAAGCTTTCTTT.

This clonotype was observed once. The missing conserved phenylalanine or tryptophan at the end of this CDR3 makes a read error likely. The chain links TRBV15 to TRBJ2-5; no reliable D call. Germline values: CDR1 LNHNV, CDR2 YYDKDF (reference sequence). V was cut by 3 bases and J by 4 bases, with 15 bases left in between. The CDR3 sequence is 15 residues long. CDR3 residues: CATSSGSGYRETQYS. The CDR3 coding sequence is TGTGCCACCAGCAGCGGATCTGGGTATAGAGAGACCCAGTACTCC.

This chain uses TRBV12-3 or TRBV12-4 with TRBJ1-5; no clear D. The CDR3 totals 12 residues. Trimming took off 8 bases at V and 4 bases at J, with 9 bases between the two ends. The CDR3 region is CASCQNNQPQHF. CDR3 bases: TGTGCCAGCTGTCAGAATAATCAGCCCCAGCATTTT.

This clonotype was picked up many times. The chain uses TRBV5-1 and TRBJ2-1, with TRBD2 matching over 7 bases. Trimming at V came to 4 bases and at J to 1 base, leaving 8 bases not matched to a gene. The CDR3 runs 16 residues. The V gene's germline CDR1 is SGHRS and CDR2 YFSETQ. The CDR3 coding sequence is TGCGCCAGCAGCCGGGGAGGGGACGGGTCCTACAATGAGCAGTTCTTC. Protein product: CASSRGGDGSYNEQFF.

The gene calls are TRBV5-1 and TRBJ1-1; no clear D. The germline V and J ends were trimmed by 0 bases and 0 bases, with 9 bases remaining between them. The CDR3 has 15 residues. CDR1 SGHRS and CDR2 YFSETQ come from the germline V gene. The CDR3 DNA sequence: TGCGCCAGCAGCTTGGAACCGTATCTGAACACTGAAGCTTTCTTT. Translating gives CASSLEPYLNTEAFF.

This chain links TRBV15 with TRBJ2-1; D remains unclear. Between the trimmed V and J ends, which lost 5 bases and 0 bases, there was a span of 11 bases. Germline V gene data show CDR1 as LNHNV and CDR2 as YYDKDF (reference sequence). The CDR3 runs to 15 residues. The CDR3 sequence is CATSGEMSSYNEQFF. CDR3 nucleotide sequence: TGTGCCACCAGCGGTGAGATGAGCTCCTACAATGAGCAGTTCTTC.

The rearrangement links TRBV19 to TRBJ1-2; TRBD1 might be the D (5 bases). The CDR3 consists of 14 residues. V lost 5 bases to trimming and J lost 4 bases, with 14 bases between them. CDR1 LNHDA and CDR2 SQIVND come from the germline V gene (reference sequence). The CDR3 here is CASSVLTATYGYTF. Here the CDR3 DNA reads TGTGCCAGTAGTGTCCTGACAGCGACCTATGGCTACACCTTC.

This clonotype was detected only once. The chain uses TRBV5-1 and TRBJ2-1; 9 bases map to TRBD2. The germline gives CDR1 SGHRS, CDR2 YFSETQ. There are 15 residues in the CDR3. The ends lost 0 bases at V and 6 bases at J; junction bases unmatched: 4. CDR3 bases: TGCGCCAGCAGCTTGGAGGCTAGCGGGATCAATGAGCAGTTCTTC. It codes for CASSLEASGINEQFF.

This clonotype was observed a single time. The CDR3 DNA sequence: TGTGCCAGCAACCCACTCCAGGGGGCGCGGGAGTATTTT. Translating it yields CASNPLQGAREYF. The chain employs TRBV14 and TRBJ2-3; 8 bases match TRBD1. The ends lost 7 bases at V and 13 bases at J; junction bases unmatched: 13. Germline lookup yields CDR1 SGHDN and CDR2 FVKESK. The CDR3 loop spans 13 amino acids.